This entry features one T cell receptor beta chain sequence. This sample stems from a study of blood T cells in healthy people across ages. Isolated per sample were at least 7 million PBMCs. It was with a sample-barcoded 5' primer and a J-beta primer mix that a second PCR of roughly 7 to 12 cycles was run. One entry per CDR3 protein, called by TCRdb with MiXCR from the 5' RACE reads. The sample contains about 1.1 million distinct CDR3 sequences, 35% to 40% of which appear only once. This CDR3 has 15 amino acids. After removal of 5 bases from V and 1 base from J, the junction contained 5 bases not matched to a gene.

This clonotype was obtained from a man aged 18 to 29 in good health. The sample comprised blood. This rearrangement joins TRBV12-3 or TRBV12-4 to TRBJ1-1; 9 bases agree with TRBD1. The CDR3 reads CASSRTGAGNTEAFF. In DNA form, the CDR3 reads TGTGCCAGCAGTCGGACAGGGGCGGGGAACACTGAAGCTTTCTTT.